The rows below give T cell receptor beta chains drawn from one sample of a study of molecular identifiers for immune sequencing clone quantification. TCRdb processed the PCR reads anew with MiXCR; each CDR3 protein has one entry. Of a few hundred thousand distinct CDR3 sequences listed, over 20% are singletons. The sample consisted of naive CD8+ T cells from blood, with Jurkat cell RNA spiked in. The receptors shown here come from a human donor in good health. Some libraries in this study had Jurkat cell RNA spiked in. CDR3s include the opening cysteine and the closing phenylalanine or tryptophan. A D gene is named only where the DNA matches it firmly. For some rows the clone size is stated as once, few or many, or as a class when expanded; others skip it.

d_call,clone_size,j_call,v_call,cdr3_aa,cdr3_nt
.,.,TRBJ1-2,TRBV3-1,CASSQDLWDGTRYGYTF,TGTGCCAGCAGCCAAGACTTATGGGACGGGACACGGTATGGCTACACCTTC
.,many,TRBJ2-6,TRBV28,CASTHTEIQVPGLGFSGANVLTF,TGTGCCAGCACCCATACTGAAATCCAGGTGCCAGGCTTGGGCTTCTCTGGGGCCAACGTCCTGACTTTC
.,few,TRBJ2-2,TRBV3-1,CASSQIRRSNTGELFF,TGTGCCAGCAGCCAAATAAGACGTTCGAACACCGGGGAGCTGTTTTTT
TRBD2,few,TRBJ2-1,TRBV28,CASSLLAGHPPNEQFF,TGTGCCAGCAGTTTACTAGCGGGCCACCCACCCAATGAGCAGTTCTTC
.,many,TRBJ2-7,TRBV27,CASSLAEAYEQYF,TGTGCCAGCAGTTTAGCCGAAGCCTACGAGCAGTACTTC
TRBD1,few,TRBJ2-2,TRBV4-1,CASRSDRGGGELFF,TGCGCCAGCAGATCGGACAGGGGTGGCGGGGAGCTGTTTTTT
TRBD1,many,TRBJ2-3,TRBV29-1,CSVEGQGSDTQYF,TGCAGCGTTGAGGGACAGGGTTCAGATACGCAGTATTTT
.,few,TRBJ1-2,TRBV11-2,CASSSWAENYGYTF,TGTGCCAGCAGCTCATGGGCGGAAAACTATGGCTACACCTTC
TRBD2,.,TRBJ2-7,TRBV11-1,CASSLATGGGTEQYF,TGTGCCAGCAGCTTAGCGACGGGAGGAGGAACCGAGCAGTACTTC
.,many,TRBJ2-7,TRBV7-6,CASSLALGSGNEQYF,TGTGCCAGCAGCTTAGCGCTCGGGAGCGGCAACGAGCAGTACTTC
.,.,TRBJ1-1,TRBV20-1,CSARDQGNQYTEAFF,TGCAGTGCTAGAGATCAAGGGAACCAATACACTGAAGCTTTCTTT
.,few,TRBJ1-2,TRBV20-1,CSARDQDRNYGYTF,TGCAGTGCTAGAGATCAGGACCGGAACTATGGCTACACCTTC
.,.,TRBJ2-1,TRBV4-2,CASSREETGVNEQFF,TGTGCCAGCAGCCGAGAGGAGACAGGAGTCAATGAGCAGTTCTTC
.,many,TRBJ2-7,TRBV27,CASSLVAGLGTYEQYF,TGTGCCAGCAGTCTAGTCGCAGGCCTGGGGACATACGAGCAGTACTTC
.,few,TRBJ1-1,TRBV10-3,CAISDLLAEAFF,TGTGCCATCAGTGATCTGTTAGCTGAAGCTTTCTTT
.,many,TRBJ2-7,TRBV27,CASSPGQVAYEQYF,TGTGCCAGCAGTCCCGGGCAGGTAGCCTACGAGCAGTACTTC
.,many,TRBJ2-3,TRBV7-2,CASSPSGVAGDTQYF,TGTGCCAGCAGCCCATCGGGGGTGGCGGGAGATACGCAGTATTTT
.,.,TRBJ1-1,TRBV19,CASSIAYANTEAFF,TGTGCCAGTAGTATAGCCTACGCGAACACTGAAGCTTTCTTT
.,many,TRBJ2-7,TRBV6-5,CASSYQVASVYEQYF,TGTGCCAGCAGTTACCAGGTCGCCTCGGTCTACGAGCAGTACTTC
.,once,TRBJ2-5,TRBV4-1,CAGSQDFPTGETQYF,TGCGCCGGCAGCCAAGATTTCCCCACAGGAGAGACCCAGTACTTC
TRBD2,.,TRBJ2-3,TRBV20-1,CSARIYSREMTDTQYF,TGCAGTGCTAGGATCTACTCGCGGGAGATGACAGATACGCAGTATTTT
.,many,TRBJ2-4,TRBV30,CAWSVLSLAKNIQYF,TGTGCCTGGAGTGTACTTTCCCTGGCCAAAAACATTCAGTACTTC
.,.,TRBJ2-1,TRBV29-1,CSLIRDGEQFF,TGCAGCCTAATACGGGACGGAGAACAGTTCTTC
.,.,TRBJ2-7,TRBV7-9,CASSLPRAYEQYF,TGTGCCAGCAGCTTGCCGAGGGCCTACGAGCAGTACTTC
TRBD1,few,TRBJ2-7,TRBV12-3/TRBV12-4,CASSRTTGTGTPYEQYF,TGTGCCAGCAGTCGCACTACCGGGACAGGAACTCCCTACGAGCAGTACTTC
.,many,TRBJ2-3,TRBV12-3/TRBV12-4,CASSTLGQTDTQYF,TGTGCCAGCAGTACCCTAGGACAGACAGATACGCAGTATTTT